The rows below give T cell receptor beta chains drawn from one sample of a study of technical replicates of blood from several donors. Sequenced by immunoSEQ multiplex PCR; TCRdb stores in-frame clones only, minus some. Of about 80,000 clones detected, around 94% appear once; the ten largest clones hold approximately 0.45%. What was sequenced was T cells isolated from PBMCs. These receptors came from a human donor in good health. CDR3s include the opening cysteine and the closing phenylalanine or tryptophan. The D gene is left open where the match is weak. The listing skips clone size in some rows; elsewhere it reads once, few, many or a size class.

len	d_gene	v_gene	abundance	j_gene	CDR3nt	CDR3aa
13	-	TRBV27	-	TRBJ1-1	TGTGCCAGCAGTTTATCCTACTACACTGAAGCTTTCTTT	CASSLSYYTEAFF
16	-	TRBV7-3	-	TRBJ2-2	TGTGCCAGCAGCCTGACAGCAGTCGCGAACACCGGGGAGCTGTTTTTT	CASSLTAVANTGELFF
14	-	TRBV19	-	TRBJ1-1	TGTGCCAGTAGTTCGTCAGGTATGAACACTGAAGCTTTCTTT	CASSSSGMNTEAFF
16	TRBD1	TRBV10-3	-	TRBJ1-1	TGTGCCATCAGTGCGGGACAGGGCGTAGTTGGCACTGAAGCTTTCTTT	CAISAGQGVVGTEAFF
15	TRBD2	TRBV7-2	-	TRBJ2-5	TGTGCCAGCAGCTTAGGAGGGGCGGGAGGAGAGACCCAGTACTTC	CASSLGGAGGETQYF
13	-	TRBV2	once	TRBJ1-2	TGTGCCCGCTATTGGAGAGTATCAGATGGCTACACCTTC	CARYWRVSDGYTF
16	-	TRBV11-2	once	TRBJ2-2	TGTGCCAGCAGCCCGTTCGGGCGGGGAAACACCGGGGAGCTGTTTTTT	CASSPFGRGNTGELFF
14	-	TRBV2	once	TRBJ2-7	TGTGCCAGCAAACCGGAGGGATCGATCTACGAGCAGTACTTC	CASKPEGSIYEQYF
19	TRBD2	TRBV29-1	once	TRBJ2-2	TGCAGCGTGACCTTGGGGGAGGGACCCGGGAGCGTGAACACCGGGGAGCTGTTTTTT	CSVTLGEGPGSVNTGELFF
16	-	TRBV14	-	TRBJ2-1	TGTGCCAGCAGCCTCGACTTGAGAAGCTCCTACAATGAGCAGTTCTTC	CASSLDLRSSYNEQFF
16	-	TRBV19	once	TRBJ1-1	TGTGCCAGTAGTATGTCCTGGCAGGGGCTTAAATCTGAAGCTTTCTTT	CASSMSWQGLKSEAFF
14	-	TRBV9	-	TRBJ1-5	TGTGCCAGCAGCGTAGCAGGCCAGGGGCAGCCCCAGCATTTT	CASSVAGQGQPQHF
11	-	TRBV28	-	TRBJ1-2	TGTGCCAGCAGGGACAACAGGGAATGCACCTTC	CASRDNRECTF
15	-	TRBV6-6	-	TRBJ1-1	TGTGCCAGCAGTTACCCAAATAGGGGGACCACTGAAGCTTTCTTT	CASSYPNRGTTEAFF
15	-	TRBV6-5	-	TRBJ2-1	TGTGCCAGCAGGCCCCACAGGAGCTCCTACAATGAGCAGTTCTTC	CASRPHRSSYNEQFF
15	TRBD2	TRBV5-1	-	TRBJ2-5	TGCGCCAGCAGCTTGGCGGGAGGGCCTGGAGAGACCCAGTACTTC	CASSLAGGPGETQYF
13	-	TRBV2	few	TRBJ1-1	TGTGCCAGCATAAACCCTGTTGAGACTGAAGCTTTCTTT	CASINPVETEAFF
15	-	TRBV4-1	-	TRBJ2-3	TGCGCCAGCAGCCAAGATGTGGCAGGGACAGATACGCAGTATTTT	CASSQDVAGTDTQYF
15	TRBD2	TRBV7-2	-	TRBJ2-5	TGTGCCAGCAGCTTTACTAGCGGGAGTTGGGGGGCCCAGTACTTC	CASSFTSGSWGAQYF
15	TRBD1	TRBV28	-	TRBJ1-5	TGTGCCAGCAGTTTCGACAGGGCGGGCAATCAGCCCCAGCATTTT	CASSFDRAGNQPQHF
15	-	TRBV9	-	TRBJ2-2	TGTGCCAGCAGCCCTCGGGTATTTAACACCGGGGAGCTGTTTTTT	CASSPRVFNTGELFF
15	TRBD1	TRBV10-3	-	TRBJ2-5	TGTGCCATCAGTGGCGGGGACAGGGGGGAAGAGACCCAGTACTTC	CAISGGDRGEETQYF
15	-	TRBV14	-	TRBJ1-4	TGTGCCAGCAGCCAAGTCCCACAGACAAAAGAAAAACTGTTTTTT	CASSQVPQTKEKLFF
13	-	TRBV19	-	TRBJ2-2	TGTGCCAGTAACCGGGTTCCCACCGGGGAGCTGTTTTTT	CASNRVPTGELFF
14	TRBD2	TRBV7-2	-	TRBJ2-7	TGTGCCAGCAGTAACCCGGGAGGGCCCTACGAGCAGTACTTC	CASSNPGGPYEQYF
16	TRBD1	TRBV18	-	TRBJ2-7	TGTGCCAGCTCACCCCGGGTGACAGGGTTTTCCTACGAGCAGTACTTC	CASSPRVTGFSYEQYF
12	-	TRBV10-3	once	TRBJ1-5	TGTGCCATCAGTGAAGACTCCCGGGTCCAGCATTTT	CAISEDSRVQHF
15	-	TRBV7-3	-	TRBJ2-3	TGTGCCAGCAGCTTAACGGGAGCCGACTCAGATACGCAGTATTTT	CASSLTGADSDTQYF
12	-	TRBV4-3	-	TRBJ1-2	TGCGCCAGCAGCCAAGTCGGGTCGGGCTACACCTTC	CASSQVGSGYTF
14	-	TRBV6-5	-	TRBJ2-5	TGTGCCAGCAGTAATTACAGGGACCAAGAGACCCAGTACTTC	CASSNYRDQETQYF
12	-	TRBV27	-	TRBJ1-1	TGTGCCAGCAGTCCCCAGGGGTTTGAAGCTTTCTTT	CASSPQGFEAFF
14	-	TRBV29-1	-	TRBJ2-5	TGCAGCGTCCGGGACATGGGTTACCAAGAGACCCAGTACTTC	CSVRDMGYQETQYF
14	-	TRBV6-5	-	TRBJ1-3	TGTGCCAGCAGTTACCAGGGAACTGGAAACACCATATATTTT	CASSYQGTGNTIYF
14	TRBD2	TRBV10-3	-	TRBJ2-2	TGTGCCATCAGTGGGGGGACTAGTGGCGGGGAGCTGTTTTTT	CAISGGTSGGELFF
13	-	TRBV15	-	TRBJ2-3	TGTGCCACCAGCAGAGATCGAGCCGATACGCAGTATTTT	CATSRDRADTQYF
13	TRBD1	TRBV7-7	-	TRBJ2-7	TGTGCTAGCAGCCCCGGGACAGGGCCGGAGCAGTACTTC	CASSPGTGPEQYF
13	-	TRBV10-2	-	TRBJ1-4	TGCGCCGTGCAAGAGGATAATTCTGAAAAACTGTTTTTT	CAVQEDNSEKLFF
14	-	TRBV14	-	TRBJ2-5	TGTGCCAGCAGCCAACAGAACCTCCAAGAGACCCAGTACTTC	CASSQQNLQETQYF
15	TRBD1	TRBV13	-	TRBJ2-7	TGTGCCAGCAGCTTTACCGGGACAGGGGACGACGAGCAGTACTTC	CASSFTGTGDDEQYF
16	-	TRBV4-2	-	TRBJ2-2	TGTGCCAGCAGCCAAGTTGGCGGATTGATCACCGGGGAGCTGTTTTTT	CASSQVGGLITGELFF
14	-	TRBV14	-	TRBJ1-1	TGTGCCAGCAGCCAATATGACAGCTCCACTGAAGCTTTCTTT	CASSQYDSSTEAFF
11	-	TRBV30	-	TRBJ1-3	TGTGCCTGGATATCTATCTCCACCATATATTTT	CAWISISTIYF
15	-	TRBV7-9	-	TRBJ2-2	TGTGCCAGCAGCCCTTCGGACAGGAACACCGGGGAGCTGTTTTTT	CASSPSDRNTGELFF
15	TRBD2	TRBV7-9	once	TRBJ2-7	TGTGCCAGCAGCTTCTTGGCGGGAGAACGCTACGAGCAGTACTTC	CASSFLAGERYEQYF
15	-	TRBV5-1	-	TRBJ2-4	TGCGCCAGCAGCGAAAGTGGGCGGGATCAAAACATTCAGTACTTC	CASSESGRDQNIQYF
14	TRBD2	TRBV6-4	-	TRBJ2-1	TGTGCCAGCAAGACTAGCGGGAGGGCCAATGAGCAGTTCTTC	CASKTSGRANEQFF
15	-	TRBV5-6	once	TRBJ2-7	TGTGCCAGCAGCTTGGGAAGCCAGGGGGGCTACGAGCAGTACTTC	CASSLGSQGGYEQYF
13	-	TRBV28	-	TRBJ2-7	TGTGCCAGCAGTTCGCGGAGATCCTACGAGCAGTACTTC	CASSSRRSYEQYF
14	-	TRBV19	-	TRBJ1-2	TGTGCCAGTGATCCTAAGCAGGGGAACTATGGCTACACCTTC	CASDPKQGNYGYTF
15	TRBD1	TRBV27	-	TRBJ1-1	TGTGCCAGCAGTCCCAAAACAGGGGATGGGACTGAAGCTTTCTTT	CASSPKTGDGTEAFF
15	-	TRBV7-9	-	TRBJ1-1	TGTGCCAGCAGCCAAGACCTGGGCCGAAACACTGAAGCTTTCTTT	CASSQDLGRNTEAFF
14	-	TRBV4-3	-	TRBJ2-7	TGCGCCAGCAGCCAAGAATGGCAGTCATACGAGCAGTACTTC	CASSQEWQSYEQYF
14	TRBD2	TRBV9	once	TRBJ2-3	TGTGCCAGCAGCGTAGCAGCGGGGACAGATACGCAGTATTTT	CASSVAAGTDTQYF
15	-	TRBV29-1	-	TRBJ1-1	TGCAGCGTTGTGAAAGGTCCAGGGTTGATCACTGAAGCTTTCTTT	CSVVKGPGLITEAFF
14	-	TRBV5-1	-	TRBJ2-2	TGCGCCAGCAGCTTGGCCAGGGTTGCCGGGGAGCTGTTTTTT	CASSLARVAGELFF